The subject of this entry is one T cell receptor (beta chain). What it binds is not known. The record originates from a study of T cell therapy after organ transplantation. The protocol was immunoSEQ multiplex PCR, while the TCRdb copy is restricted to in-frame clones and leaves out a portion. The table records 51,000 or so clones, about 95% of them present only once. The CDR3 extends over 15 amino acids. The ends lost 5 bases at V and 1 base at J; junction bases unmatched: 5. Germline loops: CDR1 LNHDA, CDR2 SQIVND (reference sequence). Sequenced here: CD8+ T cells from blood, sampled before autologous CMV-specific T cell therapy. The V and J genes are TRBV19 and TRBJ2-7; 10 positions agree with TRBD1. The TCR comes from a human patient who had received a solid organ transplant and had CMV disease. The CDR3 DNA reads TGTGCCAGTAGTGTGACAGGGGGCAAATCCTACGAGCAGTACTTC. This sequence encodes CASSVTGGKSYEQYF.